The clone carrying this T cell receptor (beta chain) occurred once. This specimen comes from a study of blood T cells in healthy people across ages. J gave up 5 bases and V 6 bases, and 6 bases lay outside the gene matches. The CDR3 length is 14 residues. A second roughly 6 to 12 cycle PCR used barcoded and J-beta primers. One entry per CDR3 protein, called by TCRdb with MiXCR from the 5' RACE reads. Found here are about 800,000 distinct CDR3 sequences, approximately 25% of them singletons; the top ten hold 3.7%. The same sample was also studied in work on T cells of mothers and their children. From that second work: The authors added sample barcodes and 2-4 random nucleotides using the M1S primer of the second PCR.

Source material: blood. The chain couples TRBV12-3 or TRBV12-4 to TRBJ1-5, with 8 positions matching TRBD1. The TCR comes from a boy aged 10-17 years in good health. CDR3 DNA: TGTGCCAGCAGCCGGGGACAGGAGCATCAGCCCCAGCATTTT. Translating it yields CASSRGQEHQPQHF.